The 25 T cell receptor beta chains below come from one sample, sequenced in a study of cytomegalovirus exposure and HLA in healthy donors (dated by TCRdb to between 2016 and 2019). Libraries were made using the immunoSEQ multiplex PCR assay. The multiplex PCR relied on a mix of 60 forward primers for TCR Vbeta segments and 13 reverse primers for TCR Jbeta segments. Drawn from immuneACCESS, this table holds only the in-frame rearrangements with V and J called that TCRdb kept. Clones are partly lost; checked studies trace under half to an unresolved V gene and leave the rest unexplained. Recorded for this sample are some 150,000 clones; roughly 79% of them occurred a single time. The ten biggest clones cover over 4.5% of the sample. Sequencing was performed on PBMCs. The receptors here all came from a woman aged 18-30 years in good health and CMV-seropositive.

The CDR3 protein is CASSYSGKLFF. CDR3 coding DNA: TGTGCCAGCAGTTACTCCGGAAAACTGTTTTTT. The gene calls are TRBV6-5 and TRBJ1-4; D uncertain. The CDR3 is made up of 11 amino acids. Germline V lookup: CDR1 MNHEY, CDR2 SVGAGI. Trimming shortened V by 0 bases and J by 10 bases, and 3 bases separated the two germline ends.

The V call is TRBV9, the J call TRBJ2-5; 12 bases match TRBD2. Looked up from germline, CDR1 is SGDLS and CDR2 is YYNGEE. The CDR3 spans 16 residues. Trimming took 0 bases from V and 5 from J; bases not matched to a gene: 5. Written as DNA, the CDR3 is TGTGCCAGCAGCGTAGATGCTAGCGGGGGGGTGGAGACCCAGTACTTC. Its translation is CASSVDASGGVETQYF.

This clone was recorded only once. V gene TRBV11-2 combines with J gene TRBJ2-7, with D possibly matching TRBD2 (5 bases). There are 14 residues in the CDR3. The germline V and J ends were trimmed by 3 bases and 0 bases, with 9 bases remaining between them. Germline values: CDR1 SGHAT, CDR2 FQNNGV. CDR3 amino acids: CASSFSGNSYEQYF. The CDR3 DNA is TGTGCCAGCAGCTTTTCGGGGAACTCCTACGAGCAGTACTTC. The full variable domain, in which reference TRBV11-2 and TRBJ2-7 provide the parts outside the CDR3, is EAGVAQSPRYKIIEKRQSVAFWCNPISGHATLYWYQQILGQGPKLLIQFQNNGVVDDSQLPKDRFSAERLKGVDSTLKIQPAKLEDSAVYLCASSFSGNSYEQYFGPGTRLTVT.

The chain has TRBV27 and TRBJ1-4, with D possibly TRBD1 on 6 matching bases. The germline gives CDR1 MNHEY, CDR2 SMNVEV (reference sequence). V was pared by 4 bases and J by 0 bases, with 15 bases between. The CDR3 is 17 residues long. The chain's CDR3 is CASSSLGQPATNEKLFF. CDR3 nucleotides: TGTGCCAGCAGTTCCTTAGGACAGCCAGCAACTAATGAAAAACTGTTTTTT.

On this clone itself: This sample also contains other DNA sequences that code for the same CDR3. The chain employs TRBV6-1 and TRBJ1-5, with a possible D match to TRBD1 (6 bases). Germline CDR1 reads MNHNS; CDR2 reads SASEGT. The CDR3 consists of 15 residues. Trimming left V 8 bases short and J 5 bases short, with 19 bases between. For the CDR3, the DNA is TGTGCCAGCGCTTCCACGGGACAATGGGATCAGCCCCAGCATTTT. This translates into CASASTGQWDQPQHF.

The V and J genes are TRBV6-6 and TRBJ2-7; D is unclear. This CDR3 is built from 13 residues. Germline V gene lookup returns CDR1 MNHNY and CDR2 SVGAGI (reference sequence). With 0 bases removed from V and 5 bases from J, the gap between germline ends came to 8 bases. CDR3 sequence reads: CASSYSGSDEQYF. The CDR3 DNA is TGTGCCAGCAGTTACTCCGGTTCCGACGAGCAGTACTTC.

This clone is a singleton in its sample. The CDR3 spells CASSDFGTSRNEQFF. DNA for the CDR3: TGCGCCAGCAGTGATTTCGGGACTAGTCGCAATGAGCAGTTCTTC. The rearrangement links TRBV10-2 to TRBJ2-1; 8 bases line up with TRBD2. Germline V gene sequence: CDR1 WSHSY, CDR2 SAAADI. V shed 3 bases and J 6 bases; nucleotides not matched to a gene: 7. The CDR3 length is 15 residues.

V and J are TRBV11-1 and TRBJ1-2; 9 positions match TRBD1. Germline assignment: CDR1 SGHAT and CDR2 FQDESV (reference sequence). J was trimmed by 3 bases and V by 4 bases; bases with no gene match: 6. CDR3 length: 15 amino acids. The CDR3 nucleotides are TGTGCCAGCAGCTCGTGGACAGGGGAGCACTATGGCTACACCTTC. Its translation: CASSSWTGEHYGYTF.

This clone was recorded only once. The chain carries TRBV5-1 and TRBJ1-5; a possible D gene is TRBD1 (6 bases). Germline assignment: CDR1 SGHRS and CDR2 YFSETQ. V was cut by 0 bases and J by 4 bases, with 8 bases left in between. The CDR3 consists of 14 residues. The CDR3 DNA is TGCGCCAGCAGCTTGGGGACAGTAAATCAGCCCCAGCATTTT. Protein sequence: CASSLGTVNQPQHF.

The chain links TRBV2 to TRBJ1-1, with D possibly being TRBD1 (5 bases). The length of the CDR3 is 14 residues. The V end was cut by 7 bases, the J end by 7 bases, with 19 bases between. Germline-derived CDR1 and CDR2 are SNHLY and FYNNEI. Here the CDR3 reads CASMTPQGGDEAFF. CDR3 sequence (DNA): TGTGCCAGCATGACCCCCCAGGGCGGCGATGAAGCTTTCTTT.

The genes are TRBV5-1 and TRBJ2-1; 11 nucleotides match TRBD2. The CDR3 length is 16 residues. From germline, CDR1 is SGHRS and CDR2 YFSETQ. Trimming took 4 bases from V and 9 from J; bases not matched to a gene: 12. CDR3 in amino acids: CASSKLAGGPVIEQFF. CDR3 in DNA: TGCGCCAGCAGCAAATTAGCGGGGGGGCCGGTGATTGAGCAGTTCTTC.

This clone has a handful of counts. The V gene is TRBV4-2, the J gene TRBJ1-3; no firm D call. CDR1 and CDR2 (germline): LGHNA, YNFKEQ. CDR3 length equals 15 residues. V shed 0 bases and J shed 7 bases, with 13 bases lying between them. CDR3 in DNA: TGTGCCAGCAGCCAAGATTTCCGGCAGGCGAACACCATATATTTT. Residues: CASSQDFRQANTIYF.

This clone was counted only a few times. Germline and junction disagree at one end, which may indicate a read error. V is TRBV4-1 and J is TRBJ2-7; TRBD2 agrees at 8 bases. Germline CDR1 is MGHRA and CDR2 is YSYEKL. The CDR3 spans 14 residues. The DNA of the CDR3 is TGTGCCAGCAGCCTTAGCGGGGAACGCCCCCTTCAGTACTTC. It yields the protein CASSLSGERPLQYF.

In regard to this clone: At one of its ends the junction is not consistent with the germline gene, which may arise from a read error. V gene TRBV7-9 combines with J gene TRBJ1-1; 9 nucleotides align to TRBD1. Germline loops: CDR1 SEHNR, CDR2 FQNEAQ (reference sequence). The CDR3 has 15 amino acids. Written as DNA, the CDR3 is TGTGCCAGCAGCTCGTTAGACAGGGGGAACGCTGAAGCTTTCTTT. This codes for CASSSLDRGNAEAFF.

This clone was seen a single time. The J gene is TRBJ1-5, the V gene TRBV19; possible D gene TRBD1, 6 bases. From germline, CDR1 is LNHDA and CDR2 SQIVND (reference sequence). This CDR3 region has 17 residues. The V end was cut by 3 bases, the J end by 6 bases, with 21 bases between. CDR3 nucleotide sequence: TGTGCCAGTAGTATCTCAGGCTCACAGGGCACTTCTCAGCCCCAGCATTTT. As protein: CASSISGSQGTSQPQHF.

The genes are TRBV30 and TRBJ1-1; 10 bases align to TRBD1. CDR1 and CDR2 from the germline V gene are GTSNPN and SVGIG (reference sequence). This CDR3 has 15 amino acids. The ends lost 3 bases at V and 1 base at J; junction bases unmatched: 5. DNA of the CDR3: TGTGCCTGGAGCAGACAGGGGGCGAGGAACACTGAAGCTTTCTTT. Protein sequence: CAWSRQGARNTEAFF. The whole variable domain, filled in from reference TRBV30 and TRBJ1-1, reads SQTIHQWPATLVQPVGSPLSLECTVEGTSNPNLYWYRQAAGRGLQLLFYSVGIGQISSEVPQNLSASRPQDRQFILSSKKLLLSDSGFYLCAWSRQGARNTEAFFGQGTRLTVV.

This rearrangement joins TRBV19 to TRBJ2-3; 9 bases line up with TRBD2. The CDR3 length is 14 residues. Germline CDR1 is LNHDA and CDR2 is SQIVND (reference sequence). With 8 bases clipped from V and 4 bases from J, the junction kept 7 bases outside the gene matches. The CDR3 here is CASRAGGHADTQYF. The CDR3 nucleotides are TGTGCCAGTCGGGCGGGGGGGCATGCAGATACGCAGTATTTT.

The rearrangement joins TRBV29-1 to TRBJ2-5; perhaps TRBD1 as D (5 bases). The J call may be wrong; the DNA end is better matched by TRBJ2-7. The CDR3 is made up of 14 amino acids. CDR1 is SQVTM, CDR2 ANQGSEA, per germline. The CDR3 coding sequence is TGCAGCGTTGGGCTCAGGGCTAGTTACTACGAGCAGTACTTC. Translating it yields CSVGLRASYYEQYF.

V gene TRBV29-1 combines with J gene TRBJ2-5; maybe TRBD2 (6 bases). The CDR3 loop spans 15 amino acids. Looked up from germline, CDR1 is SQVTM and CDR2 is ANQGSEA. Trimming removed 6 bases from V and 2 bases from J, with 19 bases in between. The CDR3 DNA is TGCAGCGTCGGTGGATGGGCGGGGCTGCAAGAGACCCAGTACTTC. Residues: CSVGGWAGLQETQYF. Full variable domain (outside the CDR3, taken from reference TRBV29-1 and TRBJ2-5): SAVISQKPSRDICQRGTSLTIQCQVDSQVTMMFWYRQQPGQSLTLIATANQGSEATYESGFVIDKFPISRPNLTFSTLTVSNMSPEDSSIYLCSVGGWAGLQETQYFGPGTRLLVL.

The CDR3 DNA follows: TGTGCCAGCAGTTCGGACAGGGGGCGCTTGAATGAGCAGTTCTTC. Its translation is CASSSDRGRLNEQFF. This rearrangement joins TRBV27 to TRBJ2-1; TRBD1 agrees at 11 bases. CDR1 and CDR2 (germline): MNHEY, SMNVEV (reference sequence). J gave up 7 bases and V 4 bases, and 6 bases lay outside the gene matches. The CDR3 contains 15 residues.

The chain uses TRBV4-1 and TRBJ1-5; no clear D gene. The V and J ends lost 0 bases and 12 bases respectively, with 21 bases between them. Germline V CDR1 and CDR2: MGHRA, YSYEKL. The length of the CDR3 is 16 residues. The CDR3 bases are TGCGCCAGCAGCCAAGATGAATGGGTCCATCCGCGGCGCCAGCATTTT. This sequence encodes CASSQDEWVHPRRQHF.

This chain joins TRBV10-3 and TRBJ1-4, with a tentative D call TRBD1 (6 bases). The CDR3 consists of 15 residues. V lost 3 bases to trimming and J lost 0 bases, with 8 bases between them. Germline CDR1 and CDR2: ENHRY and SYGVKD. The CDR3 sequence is CAISEDRSTNEKLFF. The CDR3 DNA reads TGTGCCATCAGTGAAGACAGGTCAACTAATGAAAAACTGTTTTTT.

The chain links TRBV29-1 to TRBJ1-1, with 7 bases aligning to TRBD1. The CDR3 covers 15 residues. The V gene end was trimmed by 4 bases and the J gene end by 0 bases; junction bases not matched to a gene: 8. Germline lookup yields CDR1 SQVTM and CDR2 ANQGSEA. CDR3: CSVVSGQSMNTEAFF. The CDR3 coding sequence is TGCAGCGTTGTTTCGGGACAGAGCATGAACACTGAAGCTTTCTTT.

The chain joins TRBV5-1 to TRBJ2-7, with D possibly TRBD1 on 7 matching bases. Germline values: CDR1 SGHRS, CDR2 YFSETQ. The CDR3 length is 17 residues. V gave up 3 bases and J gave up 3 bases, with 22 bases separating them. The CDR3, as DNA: TGCGCCAGCAGCTGGATTTCCGGGGGCAGGGGGTACTACGAGCAGTACTTC. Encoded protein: CASSWISGGRGYYEQYF.

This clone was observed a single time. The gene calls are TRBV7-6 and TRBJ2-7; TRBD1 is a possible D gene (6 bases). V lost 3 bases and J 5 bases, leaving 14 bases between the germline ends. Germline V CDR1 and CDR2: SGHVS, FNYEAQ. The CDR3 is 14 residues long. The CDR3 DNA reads TGTGCCAGCAGCTTGAATTACAGGGACCACGAGCAGTACTTC. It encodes CASSLNYRDHEQYF.